This T cell receptor (beta chain) was identified in a study of CD8 T cells in ankylosing spondylitis. MiXCR, applied by TCRdb to the 5' RACE reads, yields one record per CDR3 protein. The sample consists of roughly 160,000 distinct CDR3 sequences, around 10% of them appearing once. This clonotype was detected many times. CDR1 SGHDN and CDR2 FVKESK come from the germline V gene. V lost 1 base and J lost 3; bases outside the gene matches: 3. The CDR3 is made up of 15 amino acids. J is TRBJ1-2 and V is TRBV14; 9 nucleotides match TRBD1. The clonotype originates from a male donor with ankylosing spondylitis or in good health (not recorded which). Input material: blood, either unsorted or a sorted T cell fraction (not recorded which). The CDR3 sequence: CASSQGQGGYYGYTF. The CDR3 DNA follows: TGTGCCAGCAGCCAAGGACAGGGGGGTTACTATGGCTACACCTTC.